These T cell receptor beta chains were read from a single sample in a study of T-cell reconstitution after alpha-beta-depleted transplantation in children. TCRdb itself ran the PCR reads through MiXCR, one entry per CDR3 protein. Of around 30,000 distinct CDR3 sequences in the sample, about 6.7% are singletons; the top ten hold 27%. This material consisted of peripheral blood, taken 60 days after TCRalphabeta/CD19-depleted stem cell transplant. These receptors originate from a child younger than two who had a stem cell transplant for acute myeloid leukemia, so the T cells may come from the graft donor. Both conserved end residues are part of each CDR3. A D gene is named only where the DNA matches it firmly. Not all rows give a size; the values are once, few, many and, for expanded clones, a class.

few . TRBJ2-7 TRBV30 TGTGCCTGGACCGAGACTGGAACCTACGAGCAGTACTTC CAWTETGTYEQYF
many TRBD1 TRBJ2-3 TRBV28 TGTGCCAGTAGTTGGGACAGGCTCACAGATACGCAGTATTTT CASSWDRLTDTQYF
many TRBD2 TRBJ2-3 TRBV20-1 TGCAGTGCTTTTAGCGGGAGACCAGATACGCAGTATTTT CSAFSGRPDTQYF
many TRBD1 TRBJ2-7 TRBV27 TGTGCCAGCAGTCTCCGGACAGGGGGGAGGGAGCAGTACTTC CASSLRTGGREQYF
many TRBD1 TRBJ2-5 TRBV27 TGTGCCAGCAGTCCCAGGGGGCGAGGAGAGACCCAGTACTTC CASSPRGRGETQYF
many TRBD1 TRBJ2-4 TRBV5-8 TGTGCCAGCAGCCTCGGGACAGGGGAGGACATTCAGTACTTC CASSLGTGEDIQYF
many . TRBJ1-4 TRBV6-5 TGTGCCAGCAGCTTGACACCGTCCAATTATGCAACTAATGAAAAACTGTTTTTT CASSLTPSNYATNEKLFF
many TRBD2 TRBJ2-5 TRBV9 TGTGCCAGCAGCCCAAAGGGAGGGCCCCAAGAGACCCAGTACTTC CASSPKGGPQETQYF
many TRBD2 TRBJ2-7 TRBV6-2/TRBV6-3 TGTGCCAGCAATCGACTAGCGGGAGGGGCTGAGGGGTACGAGCAGTACTTC CASNRLAGGAEGYEQYF
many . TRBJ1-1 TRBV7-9 TGTGCCAGCAGCCGGGGGCCCACTGAAGCTTTCTTT CASSRGPTEAFF
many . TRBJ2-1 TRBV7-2 TGTGCCAGCAGCTTAGGTTTTTGGGGCAGGGATGAGCAGTTCTTC CASSLGFWGRDEQFF
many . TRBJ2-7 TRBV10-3 TGTGCCATCAGTGAGTTTCGGAGGAGCATCGAACACGAGCAGTACTTC CAISEFRRSIEHEQYF
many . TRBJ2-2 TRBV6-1 TGTGCCAGCAGTAAAACAGGGAGGAACACCGGGGAGCTGTTTTTT CASSKTGRNTGELFF
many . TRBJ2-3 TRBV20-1 TGCAGTGCTAGAGGGGGCAGGTTGATAGATACGCAGTATTTT CSARGGRLIDTQYF
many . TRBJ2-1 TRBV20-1 TGCAGTGCTAGTGGGTCTTCGGATGCCTCCTACAATGAGCAGTTCTTC CSASGSSDASYNEQFF
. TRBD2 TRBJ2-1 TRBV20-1 TGCAGTGCCCTAGCGGGAGAGTATAGGTTAGATGGGCAGTTCTTC CSALAGEYRLDGQFF
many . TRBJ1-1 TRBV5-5 TGTGCCAGCAGCTTAGACTACGGGGTGAACACTGAAGCTTTCTTT CASSLDYGVNTEAFF
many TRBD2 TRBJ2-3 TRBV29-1 TGCAGCGTCCCGGGACTAGCGTTCTCAGATACGCAGTATTTT CSVPGLAFSDTQYF
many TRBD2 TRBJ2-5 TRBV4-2 TGTGCCAGCAGCCCCTCGGGGACTAGCGGGACCCAAGAGACCCAGTACTTC CASSPSGTSGTQETQYF
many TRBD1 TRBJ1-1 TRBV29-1 TGCAGCGTTGTCGGACAGGGGGCGGGGAGTGAAGCTTTCTTT CSVVGQGAGSEAFF
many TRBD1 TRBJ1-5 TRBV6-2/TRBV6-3 TGTGCCAGCAGCCGAGACAGGGTTGGTAGCAATCAGCCCCAGCATTTT CASSRDRVGSNQPQHF
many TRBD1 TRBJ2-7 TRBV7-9 TGTGCCAGCTCACGACAGGGTTTCTACGAGCAGTACTTC CASSRQGFYEQYF
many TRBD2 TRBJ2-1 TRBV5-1 TGCGCCAGCTCTGGGGGCGGGGGGCACCATGAGCAGTTCTTC CASSGGGGHHEQFF
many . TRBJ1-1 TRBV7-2 TGTGCCAGCAGCTTAATTGCAGACCTGAACACTGAAGCTTTCTTT CASSLIADLNTEAFF
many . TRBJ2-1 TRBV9 TGTGCCAGCAGCGGGGGCGGGGCGGCCTACAATGAGCAGTTCTTC CASSGGGAAYNEQFF
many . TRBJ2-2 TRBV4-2 TGTGCCAGCAGCCAGGACAACAGCAACACCGGGGAGCTGTTTTTT CASSQDNSNTGELFF
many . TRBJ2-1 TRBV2 TGTGCCAGCAGTGAAAACGGACGAGGGGGGGAGCAGTTCTTC CASSENGRGGEQFF
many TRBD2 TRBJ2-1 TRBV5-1 TGCGCCAGCAGCTTGGCCAAGGCTAGCGGGTTCTACAATGAGCAGTTCTTC CASSLAKASGFYNEQFF
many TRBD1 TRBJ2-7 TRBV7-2 TGTGCCAGCAGCTCTGCGCCGGGACAGGGTTGGTACGAGCAGTACTTC CASSSAPGQGWYEQYF
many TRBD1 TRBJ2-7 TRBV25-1 TGTGCCAGCAGTGAGACAGGGAGTTACGAGCAGTACTTC CASSETGSYEQYF
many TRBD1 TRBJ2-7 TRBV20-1 TGCAGTGCTGGACAGGACTCCTACGAGCAGTACTTC CSAGQDSYEQYF
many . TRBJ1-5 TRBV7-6 TGTGCCAGCAGCTTAGCGGGGATCAGTCAGCCCCAGCATTTT CASSLAGISQPQHF
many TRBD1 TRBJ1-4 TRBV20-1 TGCAGTGCTAGGAGCCCGGGACAGAAGGGTGAAAAACTGTTTTTT CSARSPGQKGEKLFF
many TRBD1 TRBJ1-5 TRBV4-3 TGCGCCAGCAGCCAAGATACGACAGGGGGGCAGCCCCAGCATTTT CASSQDTTGGQPQHF
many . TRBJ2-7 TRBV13 TGTGCCAGCTCCGCAGGAGGAACGGTCTACGAGCAGTACTTC CASSAGGTVYEQYF
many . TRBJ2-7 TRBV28 TGTGCCAGCAGTGTCGGAGGGTTAGACTCCTACGAGCAGTACTTC CASSVGGLDSYEQYF
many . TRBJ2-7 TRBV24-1 TGTGCCACCAGTGATACGTACGAGCAGTACTTC CATSDTYEQYF
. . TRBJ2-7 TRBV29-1 TGCAGCGTGACACTGGGACGGCTCTACGAGCAGTACTTC CSVTLGRLYEQYF
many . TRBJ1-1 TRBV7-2 TGTGCCAGCTCCATAGGTAGGAAAACTGAAGCTTTCTTT CASSIGRKTEAFF
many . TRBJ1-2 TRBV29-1 TGCAGCGTTGAGCATGCGGGCGGCTACACCTTC CSVEHAGGYTF
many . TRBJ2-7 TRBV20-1 TGCAGTGCTAGAGGGTCAGGGGGAGGCGAGCAGTACTTC CSARGSGGGEQYF
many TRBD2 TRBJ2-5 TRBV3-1 TGTGCCAGCAGCCAAGACTACCTAGCGGGGAGTCAAGAGACCCAGTACTTC CASSQDYLAGSQETQYF
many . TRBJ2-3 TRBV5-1 TGCGCCAGCAGTTGGAACCCTACAGGGATCACAGATACGCAGTATTTT CASSWNPTGITDTQYF
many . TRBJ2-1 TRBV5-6 TGTGCCAGCAGCCCAAAGCCTACCGGGTCCTTTTACAATGAGCAGTTCTTC CASSPKPTGSFYNEQFF
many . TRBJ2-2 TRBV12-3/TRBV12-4 TGTGCCAGCAGTTTCGTGTCAGTGAACACCGGGGAGCTGTTTTTT CASSFVSVNTGELFF
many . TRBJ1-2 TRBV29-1 TGCAGCCCCAGGGGCATCGGCTATGGCTACACCTTC CSPRGIGYGYTF
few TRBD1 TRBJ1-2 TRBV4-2 TGTGCCAGCAGCCCCGGGGACAGGGACTACCACTATGGCTACACCTTC CASSPGDRDYHYGYTF
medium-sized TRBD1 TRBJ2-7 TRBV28 TGTGCCACCACAGGGGGCCGGTCCTACGAGCAGTACTTC CATTGGRSYEQYF
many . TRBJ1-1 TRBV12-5 TGTGCTAGTGGTCACGGCACTGAAGCTTTCTTT CASGHGTEAFF
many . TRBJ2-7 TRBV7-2 TGTGCCAGCAGCTGGGAGGCAGGGGGGCAATACGAGCAGTACTTC CASSWEAGGQYEQYF